Listed below are T cell receptor beta chains from one sample, sequenced in a study of regulatory T cells in long-lasting Graves disease. Using its own MiXCR run on the multiplex PCR reads, TCRdb lists one record per CDR3 protein. The sample lists approximately 440,000 distinct CDR3 sequences; around 20% were seen once. The input for sequencing was peripheral blood mononuclear cells (PBMCs), taken when the disease was refractory, from a patient treated with antithyroid drugs. Source of these receptors: a female donor with Graves disease. Each CDR3 is given with its conserved first and last residue. The order of the fields is clone size, J gene, D gene, V gene, CDR3 DNA, CDR3 protein. The D gene is left open where the match is weak. Expanded clones get a size class; other rows say once, few or many, or leave the size out.

size: many
J: TRBJ2-7
D: TRBD2
V: TRBV24-1
DNA: TGTGCCACCAGTGATACGAGCGGGAGCGAGCAGTACTTC
CDR3: CATSDTSGSEQYF

size: many
J: TRBJ2-7
D: -
V: TRBV2
DNA: TGTGCCAGCAGTGAACAGTTTAACGAGCAGTACTTC
CDR3: CASSEQFNEQYF

size: -
J: TRBJ2-2
D: TRBD2
V: TRBV4-2
DNA: TGTGCCAGCAGCCAAGATGAGGGGCCGCGGGAGGGAGAGCGGGAGCTGTTTTTT
CDR3: CASSQDEGPREGERELFF

size: -
J: TRBJ1-4
D: -
V: TRBV19
DNA: TGTGCCAGTAGTGAGACGTCGCCCCTTGAAAAACTGTTTTTT
CDR3: CASSETSPLEKLFF

size: many
J: TRBJ1-1
D: -
V: TRBV15
DNA: TGTGCCACCAGCAGGGGACATATGAACACTGAAGCTTTCTTT
CDR3: CATSRGHMNTEAFF

size: few
J: TRBJ1-1
D: TRBD1
V: TRBV19
DNA: TGTGCCAGTAGTCCTCCCGGGACAGGGATCACTGAAGCTTTCTTT
CDR3: CASSPPGTGITEAFF

size: few
J: TRBJ2-2
D: TRBD2
V: TRBV7-6
DNA: TGTGCCAGCAGCTTTATCAGCGGGGAGACGAACACCGGGGAGCTGTTTTTT
CDR3: CASSFISGETNTGELFF

size: -
J: TRBJ2-1
D: TRBD2
V: TRBV9
DNA: TGTGCCAGCAGCGTAGAGGGACTAGGCGAGCAGTTCTTC
CDR3: CASSVEGLGEQFF

size: many
J: TRBJ2-5
D: TRBD1
V: TRBV7-8
DNA: TGTGCCAGCAGCACAGACAGGGCAAGAGAGACCCAGTACTTC
CDR3: CASSTDRARETQYF

size: once
J: TRBJ1-6
D: -
V: TRBV6-2/TRBV6-3
DNA: TGTGCCAGCAGTTCCGGTTCACCCCTCCACTTT
CDR3: CASSSGSPLHF

size: -
J: TRBJ1-3
D: TRBD1
V: TRBV6-5
DNA: TGTGCCAGCAGTTCCCAGTCGACAGGGTCCCTCTCTGGAAACACCATATATTTT
CDR3: CASSSQSTGSLSGNTIYF

size: many
J: TRBJ2-7
D: -
V: TRBV6-5
DNA: TGTGCCAGCAGTTTAGGGAATGAGGACGAGCAGTACTTC
CDR3: CASSLGNEDEQYF

size: few
J: TRBJ2-7
D: -
V: TRBV20-1
DNA: TGCAGTGCTCAAGACAGAGCCTCCTACGAGCAGTACTTC
CDR3: CSAQDRASYEQYF

size: -
J: TRBJ1-4
D: -
V: TRBV29-1
DNA: TGCAGCGTTGAAGATCCCTGGGGGCGAACTAATGAAAAACTGTTTTTT
CDR3: CSVEDPWGRTNEKLFF

size: -
J: TRBJ1-1
D: -
V: TRBV6-1
DNA: TGTGCCAGCACTCAGTATATCGCGAACACTGAAGCTTTCTTT
CDR3: CASTQYIANTEAFF

size: many
J: TRBJ1-5
D: -
V: TRBV12-3/TRBV12-4
DNA: TGTGCCAGCAGTTTGTCCCGCGGACGGTCAAATCAGCCCCAGCATTTT
CDR3: CASSLSRGRSNQPQHF

size: -
J: TRBJ2-2
D: -
V: TRBV29-1
DNA: TGCAGCGTTGGAGCAGGGGAAACCGGGGAGCTGTTTTTT
CDR3: CSVGAGETGELFF

size: -
J: TRBJ2-4
D: -
V: TRBV28
DNA: TGTGCCAGCAGTTTTGAACAGACTCAAAACATTCAGTACTTC
CDR3: CASSFEQTQNIQYF

size: -
J: TRBJ2-7
D: TRBD2
V: TRBV20-1
DNA: TGCAGTGCTGCCGGACTAGACTTTTCCTACGAGCAGTACTTC
CDR3: CSAAGLDFSYEQYF

size: many
J: TRBJ2-7
D: -
V: TRBV12-3/TRBV12-4
DNA: TGTGCCAGCAGTTCAACCACCGGGACAAGGTCCTACGAGCAGTACTTC
CDR3: CASSSTTGTRSYEQYF

size: -
J: TRBJ2-1
D: -
V: TRBV7-2
DNA: TGTGCCAGCAGCTTAGGCTACAATGAGCAGTTCTTC
CDR3: CASSLGYNEQFF

size: many
J: TRBJ2-1
D: -
V: TRBV2
DNA: TGTGCCTGCCAGAGGCTGACCGACAATGAGCAGTTCTTC
CDR3: CACQRLTDNEQFF

size: -
J: TRBJ1-1
D: -
V: TRBV19
DNA: TGTGCCAGTAGTGGCAGCCTGAACACTGAAGCTTTCTTT
CDR3: CASSGSLNTEAFF

size: -
J: TRBJ2-2
D: -
V: TRBV19
DNA: TGTGCCAGTAGTATTATTTTTGGAAACACCGGGGAGCTGTTTTTT
CDR3: CASSIIFGNTGELFF

size: many
J: TRBJ2-5
D: -
V: TRBV20-1
DNA: TGCAGTGCTAGGGGCGGGACGTTGAGGTACCAAGAGACCCAGTACTTC
CDR3: CSARGGTLRYQETQYF

size: many
J: TRBJ2-4
D: TRBD1
V: TRBV12-3/TRBV12-4
DNA: TGTGCCAGCAGTTTAGGACAGGGGATAGCCAAAAACATTCAGTACTTC
CDR3: CASSLGQGIAKNIQYF

size: -
J: TRBJ1-1
D: -
V: TRBV19
DNA: TGTGCCAGTAGTTTGGAGGCGGCTCGGATGAACACTGAAGCTTTCTTT
CDR3: CASSLEAARMNTEAFF

size: -
J: TRBJ1-5
D: -
V: TRBV20-1
DNA: TGCAGTGCTAGTTGGGGTAATAGCAATCAGCCCCAGCATTTT
CDR3: CSASWGNSNQPQHF